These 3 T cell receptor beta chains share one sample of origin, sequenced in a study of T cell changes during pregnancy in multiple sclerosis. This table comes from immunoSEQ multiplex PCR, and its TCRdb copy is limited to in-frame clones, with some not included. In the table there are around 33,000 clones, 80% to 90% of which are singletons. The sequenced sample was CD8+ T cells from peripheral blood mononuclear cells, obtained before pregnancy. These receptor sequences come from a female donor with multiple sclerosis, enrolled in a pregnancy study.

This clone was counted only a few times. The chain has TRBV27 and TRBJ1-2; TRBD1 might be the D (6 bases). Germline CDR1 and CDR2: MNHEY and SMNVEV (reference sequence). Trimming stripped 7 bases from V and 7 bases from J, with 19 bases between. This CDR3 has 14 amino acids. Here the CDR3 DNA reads TGTGCCAGCACCCCAAAACAGGGTGTTCCTGGCTACACCTTC. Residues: CASTPKQGVPGYTF.

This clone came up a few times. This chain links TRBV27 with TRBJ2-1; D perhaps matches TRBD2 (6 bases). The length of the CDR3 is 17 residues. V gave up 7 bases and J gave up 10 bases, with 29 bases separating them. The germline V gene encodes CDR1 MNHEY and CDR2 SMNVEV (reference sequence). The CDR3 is CASIVGGNRDPEREQFF. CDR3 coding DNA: TGTGCCAGCATTGTTGGGGGGAATCGGGACCCAGAGCGGGAGCAGTTCTTC.

CDR3 coding DNA: TGTGCCAGCAGTATGCCAGGGGGCTATGGCTACACCTTC. Encoded protein: CASSMPGGYGYTF. The chain combines TRBV27 with TRBJ1-2; 7 bases line up with TRBD1. Germline-derived CDR1 and CDR2 are MNHEY and SMNVEV (reference sequence). CDR3 length: 13 amino acids. The V segment lost 5 bases and the J segment 4 bases; nucleotides outside the gene matches: 4.